This is a list of T cell receptor beta chains from one sample in a study of PD-1 blockade in classical Hodgkin lymphoma. Using immunoSEQ multiplex PCR, the repertoire was profiled, and TCRdb retains in-frame clones only, with some absent. The profile shows 35,000 or so clones, over 60% of them singletons. Source: peripheral blood mononuclear cells (PBMCs), taken before the second cycle of nivolumab. The receptors were gathered from a human donor with classical Hodgkin lymphoma. Both conserved end residues are part of each CDR3. The order of the fields is D gene, V gene, J gene, clone size, CDR3 DNA, CDR3 protein. The D gene is left open where the match is weak. Only part of the rows carry a size: once, few, many, or a class if the clone is expanded.

d_call: TRBD1; v_call: TRBV11-2; j_call: TRBJ2-3; clone_size: once; cdr3_nt: TGTGCCAGCAGCCCGAACAGGGGACCAGATACGCAGTATTTT; cdr3_aa: CASSPNRGPDTQYF
d_call: .; v_call: TRBV30; j_call: TRBJ2-2; clone_size: few; cdr3_nt: TGTGCCTGGAGCCATACAGGAGGCAGGGGGGAGCTGTTTTTT; cdr3_aa: CAWSHTGGRGELFF
d_call: .; v_call: TRBV29-1; j_call: TRBJ2-3; clone_size: .; cdr3_nt: TGCAGCGTTGAAGATTACGGGGGCCCCACCACAGATACGCAGTATTTT; cdr3_aa: CSVEDYGGPTTDTQYF
d_call: TRBD1; v_call: TRBV7-9; j_call: TRBJ1-5; clone_size: .; cdr3_nt: TGTGCCAGCAGCTTAGCGTTGACAGGGCGCAATCAGCCCCAGCATTTT; cdr3_aa: CASSLALTGRNQPQHF
d_call: .; v_call: TRBV5-1; j_call: TRBJ2-2; clone_size: few; cdr3_nt: TGCGCCACCAGCCCCCCAGATTCTGGGGAGCTGTTTTTT; cdr3_aa: CATSPPDSGELFF
d_call: .; v_call: TRBV7-2; j_call: TRBJ2-6; clone_size: .; cdr3_nt: TGTGCCAGCAGCTCGCGGGGAGGGGCCAACGTCCTGACTTTC; cdr3_aa: CASSSRGGANVLTF
d_call: .; v_call: TRBV6-1; j_call: TRBJ1-5; clone_size: .; cdr3_nt: TGTGCCAGCAGAGTGGACCCTAATAGCAATCAGCCCCAGCATTTT; cdr3_aa: CASRVDPNSNQPQHF
d_call: TRBD1; v_call: TRBV2; j_call: TRBJ1-4; clone_size: .; cdr3_nt: TGTGCCAGCCGTTATCTAGGACAGGGAGGTCAACTGTTTTTT; cdr3_aa: CASRYLGQGGQLFF
d_call: .; v_call: TRBV10-3; j_call: TRBJ1-5; clone_size: .; cdr3_nt: TGTGCCATCAGTGATCGAGGGGATAGCAATCAGCCCCAGCATTTT; cdr3_aa: CAISDRGDSNQPQHF
d_call: .; v_call: TRBV11-2; j_call: TRBJ1-1; clone_size: .; cdr3_nt: TGTGCCAGCAGCGCAGACAGGATGAACACTGAAGCTTTCTTT; cdr3_aa: CASSADRMNTEAFF
d_call: TRBD2; v_call: TRBV6-6; j_call: TRBJ2-7; clone_size: .; cdr3_nt: TGTGCCAGCAGTTACTCGGCCCGGGGGGGCTATGAGCAGTACTTC; cdr3_aa: CASSYSARGGYEQYF
d_call: .; v_call: TRBV7-3; j_call: TRBJ1-6; clone_size: .; cdr3_nt: TGTGCCAGCAGCGACAGAAATTCACCCCTCCACTTT; cdr3_aa: CASSDRNSPLHF
d_call: .; v_call: TRBV7-9; j_call: TRBJ2-4; clone_size: few; cdr3_nt: TGTGCCAGCAGCATAGATTGGGGGACTCTAGCCAAAAACATTCAGTACTTC; cdr3_aa: CASSIDWGTLAKNIQYF
d_call: .; v_call: TRBV21-1; j_call: TRBJ2-3; clone_size: .; cdr3_nt: TGTGCCAGCAGCAAAGGGACTAGCGGGGGGAATACGCAGTATTTT; cdr3_aa: CASSKGTSGGNTQYF
d_call: TRBD1; v_call: TRBV15; j_call: TRBJ2-7; clone_size: .; cdr3_nt: TGTGCCACCAGCAGGGGACAGGGCTTCTCCTACGAGCAGTACTTC; cdr3_aa: CATSRGQGFSYEQYF
d_call: .; v_call: TRBV7-9; j_call: TRBJ2-3; clone_size: .; cdr3_nt: TGTGCCAGCAGCTCCGGGGCCACAGATACGCAGTATTTT; cdr3_aa: CASSSGATDTQYF
d_call: .; v_call: TRBV5-6; j_call: TRBJ1-6; clone_size: .; cdr3_nt: TGTGCCAGCAGCCCGAACGCCGGGAAGGAAAATTCACCCCTCCACTTT; cdr3_aa: CASSPNAGKENSPLHF
d_call: TRBD2; v_call: TRBV4-2; j_call: TRBJ2-7; clone_size: .; cdr3_nt: TGTGCCAGCAGCCCACCGGGACTAGGGATGTTCGAGCAGTACTTC; cdr3_aa: CASSPPGLGMFEQYF
d_call: TRBD1; v_call: TRBV11-2; j_call: TRBJ2-3; clone_size: few; cdr3_nt: TGTGCCAGCAGCGTACAGGGGGCGTATAGCACAGATACGCAGTATTTT; cdr3_aa: CASSVQGAYSTDTQYF
d_call: .; v_call: TRBV6-1; j_call: TRBJ1-1; clone_size: once; cdr3_nt: TGTGCCAGCACAGGGGAGTGGGGCACTGAAGCTTTCTTT; cdr3_aa: CASTGEWGTEAFF
d_call: TRBD1; v_call: TRBV7-3; j_call: TRBJ2-7; clone_size: .; cdr3_nt: TGTGCCAGCAGCTTAGGCTCTCGACAGGGACCTCCCTACGAGCAGTACTTC; cdr3_aa: CASSLGSRQGPPYEQYF
d_call: .; v_call: TRBV4-1; j_call: TRBJ2-7; clone_size: .; cdr3_nt: TGCGCCAGCGGGAGCTCCTACGAGCAGTACTTC; cdr3_aa: CASGSSYEQYF
d_call: .; v_call: TRBV7-9; j_call: TRBJ1-3; clone_size: .; cdr3_nt: TGTGCCAGCAGCTTGGATGGAAACACCATATATTTT; cdr3_aa: CASSLDGNTIYF
d_call: .; v_call: TRBV4-3; j_call: TRBJ1-6; clone_size: few; cdr3_nt: TGCGCCAGCAGCCAAGTACAACGAAGCTCCTATAATTCACCCCTCCACTTT; cdr3_aa: CASSQVQRSSYNSPLHF
d_call: .; v_call: TRBV19; j_call: TRBJ1-5; clone_size: few; cdr3_nt: TGTGCCAGTAGTCGCCTGAGTGGGGACTTCAATCAGCCCCAGCATTTT; cdr3_aa: CASSRLSGDFNQPQHF
d_call: TRBD1; v_call: TRBV10-3; j_call: TRBJ2-5; clone_size: .; cdr3_nt: TGTGCCATCAGTGAGAGAGACAGGGGGCGCCGAGAGACCCAGTACTTC; cdr3_aa: CAISERDRGRRETQYF
d_call: TRBD2; v_call: TRBV15; j_call: TRBJ2-5; clone_size: .; cdr3_nt: TGTGCCACCAGCAGAGGACTAGCGGGGACGGAGACCCAGTACTTC; cdr3_aa: CATSRGLAGTETQYF
d_call: TRBD2; v_call: TRBV18; j_call: TRBJ2-3; clone_size: .; cdr3_nt: TGTGCCAGCTCACCCCTGACTAGCGGGGTCACAGATACGCAGTATTTT; cdr3_aa: CASSPLTSGVTDTQYF
d_call: TRBD1; v_call: TRBV18; j_call: TRBJ2-4; clone_size: .; cdr3_nt: TGTGCCAGCTCACGAAGTCAGGGGGCGCGGGGCAAAAACATTCAGTACTTC; cdr3_aa: CASSRSQGARGKNIQYF
d_call: TRBD2; v_call: TRBV5-8; j_call: TRBJ2-6; clone_size: .; cdr3_nt: TGTGCCAGCAGCTTTTTCAGGGGACTAGAAGGTACCAACGTCCTGACTTTC; cdr3_aa: CASSFFRGLEGTNVLTF
d_call: .; v_call: TRBV13; j_call: TRBJ2-2; clone_size: .; cdr3_nt: TGTGCCAGCAGCTTAGCCAAATTAAACCCCGGGGAGCTGTTTTTT; cdr3_aa: CASSLAKLNPGELFF
d_call: TRBD1; v_call: TRBV27; j_call: TRBJ2-1; clone_size: few; cdr3_nt: TGTGCCAGCAGCCCCATAAGGACAGGGGGAATTAGCTCCTACAATGAGCAGTTCTTC; cdr3_aa: CASSPIRTGGISSYNEQFF
d_call: .; v_call: TRBV5-1; j_call: TRBJ1-2; clone_size: .; cdr3_nt: TGCGCCAGCAGCTTGGTTCCCGGGGGCACCTATGGCTACACCTTC; cdr3_aa: CASSLVPGGTYGYTF
d_call: .; v_call: TRBV18; j_call: TRBJ2-3; clone_size: .; cdr3_nt: TGTGCCAGCTCACCACCGGCAGGGCGCACAGATACGCAGTATTTT; cdr3_aa: CASSPPAGRTDTQYF
d_call: .; v_call: TRBV5-4; j_call: TRBJ2-3; clone_size: .; cdr3_nt: TGTGCCAGCAGCCCGGGACGGGGGTTAACAGATACGCAGTATTTT; cdr3_aa: CASSPGRGLTDTQYF
d_call: .; v_call: TRBV7-2; j_call: TRBJ1-6; clone_size: .; cdr3_nt: TGTGCCAGCAGCTTTCAGGCCATGAATTCACCCCTCCACTTT; cdr3_aa: CASSFQAMNSPLHF
d_call: .; v_call: TRBV11-2; j_call: TRBJ1-5; clone_size: .; cdr3_nt: TGTGCCAGCAGCTATTTAGCCAGGAGCAATCAGCCCCAGCATTTT; cdr3_aa: CASSYLARSNQPQHF
d_call: .; v_call: TRBV10-1; j_call: TRBJ1-1; clone_size: .; cdr3_nt: TGCGCCAGCAGTGCGGCCCCGAGGGGCACTGAAGCTTTCTTT; cdr3_aa: CASSAAPRGTEAFF
d_call: .; v_call: TRBV4-3; j_call: TRBJ1-5; clone_size: few; cdr3_nt: TGCGCCAGCAGCCAAGTACAGGGAAGCAATCAGCCCCAGCATTTT; cdr3_aa: CASSQVQGSNQPQHF
d_call: .; v_call: TRBV6-1; j_call: TRBJ1-6; clone_size: .; cdr3_nt: TGTGCCAGCAGCGCAAGGGTCACGAATTCACCCCTCCACTTT; cdr3_aa: CASSARVTNSPLHF
d_call: TRBD2; v_call: TRBV7-2; j_call: TRBJ2-2; clone_size: .; cdr3_nt: TGTGCCAGCAGCTTAGTTGGGACTAGCGGGGGTTTCGGGGAGCTGTTTTTT; cdr3_aa: CASSLVGTSGGFGELFF
d_call: .; v_call: TRBV7-8; j_call: TRBJ2-3; clone_size: .; cdr3_nt: TGTGCCAGCAGCGCTCAGGGTCATACTAGCACAGATACGCAGTATTTT; cdr3_aa: CASSAQGHTSTDTQYF
d_call: TRBD1; v_call: TRBV2; j_call: TRBJ2-7; clone_size: .; cdr3_nt: TGTGCCAGCAGACGACAGGGCTACGAGCAGTACTTC; cdr3_aa: CASRRQGYEQYF
d_call: TRBD2; v_call: TRBV7-2; j_call: TRBJ2-5; clone_size: .; cdr3_nt: TGTGCCAGCAGCTCGACTAGCGGGGGCGGGGGGACCCAGTACTTC; cdr3_aa: CASSSTSGGGGTQYF
d_call: .; v_call: TRBV30; j_call: TRBJ1-2; clone_size: .; cdr3_nt: TGTGCCTGGAGTGTAAACACCTATGGCTACACCTTC; cdr3_aa: CAWSVNTYGYTF
d_call: TRBD1; v_call: TRBV4-1; j_call: TRBJ1-1; clone_size: .; cdr3_nt: TGCGCCAGCAGCCCTAGACAGGGAGGCACTGAAGCTTTCTTT; cdr3_aa: CASSPRQGGTEAFF
d_call: TRBD2; v_call: TRBV7-2; j_call: TRBJ2-7; clone_size: .; cdr3_nt: TGTGCCAGCAGCTTAGAGGGTTCTAGCGGGGTTTCTGTCTACGAGCAGTACTTC; cdr3_aa: CASSLEGSSGVSVYEQYF
d_call: TRBD2; v_call: TRBV5-1; j_call: TRBJ2-5; clone_size: few; cdr3_nt: TGCGCCAGCAGCTTTGGGCTAGCGGGAGGAAGAGAGACCCAGTACTTC; cdr3_aa: CASSFGLAGGRETQYF
d_call: .; v_call: TRBV23-1; j_call: TRBJ1-5; clone_size: .; cdr3_nt: TGCGCCAGCAGTCACGGGAACGGGGCGCCTCCAGTAATAAATCAGCCCCAGCATTTT; cdr3_aa: CASSHGNGAPPVINQPQHF
d_call: TRBD1; v_call: TRBV12-5; j_call: TRBJ1-1; clone_size: .; cdr3_nt: TGTGCTAGTGGTTTGGACCGGGACAGCCCAACGAACACTGAAGCTTTCTTT; cdr3_aa: CASGLDRDSPTNTEAFF
d_call: TRBD1; v_call: TRBV9; j_call: TRBJ2-1; clone_size: .; cdr3_nt: TGTGCCAGCAGCCGGACAGGGTCGGCTGAGCAGTTCTTC; cdr3_aa: CASSRTGSAEQFF
d_call: .; v_call: TRBV5-8; j_call: TRBJ2-1; clone_size: .; cdr3_nt: TGTGCCAGCAGCTTTGGCCTCAATGAGCAGTTCTTC; cdr3_aa: CASSFGLNEQFF
d_call: .; v_call: TRBV28; j_call: TRBJ1-3; clone_size: .; cdr3_nt: TGTGCCAGCAGCAAGGCTAGTTTGGGAAACACCATATATTTT; cdr3_aa: CASSKASLGNTIYF
d_call: TRBD1; v_call: TRBV6-1; j_call: TRBJ1-2; clone_size: .; cdr3_nt: TGTGCCAGCAGTGGCCGGACAGGGGCCCGGGATGGCTACACCTTC; cdr3_aa: CASSGRTGARDGYTF
d_call: TRBD2; v_call: TRBV19; j_call: TRBJ2-3; clone_size: few; cdr3_nt: TGTGCCAGTAGTCGAAGCGGGGGTACGGAGATAGCTCAGTATTTT; cdr3_aa: CASSRSGGTEIAQYF
d_call: .; v_call: TRBV6-6; j_call: TRBJ2-5; clone_size: .; cdr3_nt: TGTGCCAGCAAATCACAAGAGACCCAGTACTTC; cdr3_aa: CASKSQETQYF